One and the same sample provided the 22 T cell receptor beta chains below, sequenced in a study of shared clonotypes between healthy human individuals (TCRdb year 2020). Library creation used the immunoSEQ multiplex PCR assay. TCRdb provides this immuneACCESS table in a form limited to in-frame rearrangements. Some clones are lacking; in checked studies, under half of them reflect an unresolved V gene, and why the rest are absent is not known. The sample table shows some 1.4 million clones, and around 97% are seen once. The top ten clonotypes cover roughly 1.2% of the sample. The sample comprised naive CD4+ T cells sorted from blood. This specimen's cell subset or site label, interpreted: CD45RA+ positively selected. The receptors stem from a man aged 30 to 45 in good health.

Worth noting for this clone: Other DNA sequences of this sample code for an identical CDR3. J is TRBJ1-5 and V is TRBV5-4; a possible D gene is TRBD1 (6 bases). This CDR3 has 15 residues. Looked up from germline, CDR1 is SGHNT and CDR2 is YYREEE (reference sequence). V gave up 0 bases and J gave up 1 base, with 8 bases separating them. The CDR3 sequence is CASSLAGASNQPQHF. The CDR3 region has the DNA TGTGCCAGCAGCTTGGCAGGGGCCAGCAATCAGCCCCAGCATTTT.

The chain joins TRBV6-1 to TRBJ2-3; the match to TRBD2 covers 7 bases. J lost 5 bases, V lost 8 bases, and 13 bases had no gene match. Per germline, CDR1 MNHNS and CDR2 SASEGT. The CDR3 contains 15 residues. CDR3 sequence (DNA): TGTGCCAGCGCATTCTTGGGAGGGCCTAAAGATACGCAGTATTTT. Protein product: CASAFLGGPKDTQYF.

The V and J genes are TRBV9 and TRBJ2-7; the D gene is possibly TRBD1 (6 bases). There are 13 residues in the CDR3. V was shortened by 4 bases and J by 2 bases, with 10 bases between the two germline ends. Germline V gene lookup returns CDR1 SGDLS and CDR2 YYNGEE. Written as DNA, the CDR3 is TGTGCCAGCAGCCCGGGACAAACCTACGAGCAGTACTTC. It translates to CASSPGQTYEQYF.

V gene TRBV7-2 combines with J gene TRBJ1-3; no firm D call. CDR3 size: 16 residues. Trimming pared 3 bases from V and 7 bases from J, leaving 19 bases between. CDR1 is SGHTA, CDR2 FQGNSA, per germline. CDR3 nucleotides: TGTGCCAGCAGCTTTGCCCCGGCTGGGTCGGGGAACACCATATATTTT. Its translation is CASSFAPAGSGNTIYF.

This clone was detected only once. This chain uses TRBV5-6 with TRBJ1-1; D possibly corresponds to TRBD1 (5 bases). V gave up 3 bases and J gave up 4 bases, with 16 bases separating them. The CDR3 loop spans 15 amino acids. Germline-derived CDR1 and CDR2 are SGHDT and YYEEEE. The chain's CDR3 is CASSWGGQSRTEAFF. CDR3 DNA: TGTGCCAGCAGCTGGGGGGGTCAGTCTCGCACTGAAGCTTTCTTT.

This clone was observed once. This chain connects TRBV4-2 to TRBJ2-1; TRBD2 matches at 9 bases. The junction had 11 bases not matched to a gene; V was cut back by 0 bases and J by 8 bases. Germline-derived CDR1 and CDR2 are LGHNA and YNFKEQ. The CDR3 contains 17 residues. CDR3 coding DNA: TGTGCCAGCAGCCAAGATCCGGCGGGAGGGCAAGGCGATGAGCAGTTCTTC. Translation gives CASSQDPAGGQGDEQFF.

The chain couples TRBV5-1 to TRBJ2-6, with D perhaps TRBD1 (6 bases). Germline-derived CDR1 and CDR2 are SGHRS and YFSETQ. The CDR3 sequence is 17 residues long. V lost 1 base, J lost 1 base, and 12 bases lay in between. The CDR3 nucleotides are TGCGCCAGCAGCTTGTTCAGGGGAACTTCTGGGGCCAACGTCCTGACTTTC. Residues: CASSLFRGTSGANVLTF.

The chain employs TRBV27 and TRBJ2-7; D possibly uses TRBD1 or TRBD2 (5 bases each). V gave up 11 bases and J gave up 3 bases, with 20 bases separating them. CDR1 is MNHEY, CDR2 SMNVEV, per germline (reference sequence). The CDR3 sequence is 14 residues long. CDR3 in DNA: TGTGCCGTTAAGACAGCGACTAACTTCTACGAGCAGTACTTC. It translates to CAVKTATNFYEQYF.

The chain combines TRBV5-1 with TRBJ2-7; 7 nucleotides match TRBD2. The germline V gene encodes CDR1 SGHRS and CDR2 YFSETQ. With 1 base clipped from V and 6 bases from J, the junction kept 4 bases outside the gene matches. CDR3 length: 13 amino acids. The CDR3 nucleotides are TGCGCCAGCAGCTTGTACGCGGGGGTCGAGCAGTACTTC. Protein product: CASSLYAGVEQYF.

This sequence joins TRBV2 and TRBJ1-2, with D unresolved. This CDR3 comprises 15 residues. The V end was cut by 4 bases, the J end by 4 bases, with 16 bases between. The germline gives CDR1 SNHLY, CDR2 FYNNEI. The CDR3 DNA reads TGTGCCAGCAGTGTAAAAGAGGGATTCGGCTATGGCTACACCTTC. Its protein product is CASSVKEGFGYGYTF.

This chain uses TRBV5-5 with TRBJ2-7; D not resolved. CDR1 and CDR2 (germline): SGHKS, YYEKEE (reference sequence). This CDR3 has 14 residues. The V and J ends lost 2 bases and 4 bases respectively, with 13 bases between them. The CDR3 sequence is CASSFDLLGYEQYF. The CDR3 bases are TGTGCCAGCAGCTTTGACTTACTGGGGTACGAGCAGTACTTC. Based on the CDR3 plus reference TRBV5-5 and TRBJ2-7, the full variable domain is DAGVTQSPTHLIKTRGQQVTLRCSPISGHKSVSWYQQVLGQGPQFIFQYYEKEERGRGNFPDRFSARQFPNYSSELNVNALLLGDSALYLCASSFDLLGYEQYFGPGTRLTVT.

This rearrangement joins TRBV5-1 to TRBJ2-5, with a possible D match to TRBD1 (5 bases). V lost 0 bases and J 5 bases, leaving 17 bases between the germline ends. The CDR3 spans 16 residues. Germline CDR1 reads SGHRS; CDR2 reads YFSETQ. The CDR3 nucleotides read TGCGCCAGCAGCTTGGGAGGTGGCAGGGTCGTTGAGACCCAGTACTTC. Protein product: CASSLGGGRVVETQYF.

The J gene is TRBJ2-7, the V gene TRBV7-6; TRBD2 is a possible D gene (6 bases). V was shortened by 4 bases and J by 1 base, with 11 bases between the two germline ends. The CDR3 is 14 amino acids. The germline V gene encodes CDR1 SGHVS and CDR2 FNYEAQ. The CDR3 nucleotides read TGTGCCAGCAGCTCTCCTAGCGCGTCCTACGAGCAGTACTTC. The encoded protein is CASSSPSASYEQYF.

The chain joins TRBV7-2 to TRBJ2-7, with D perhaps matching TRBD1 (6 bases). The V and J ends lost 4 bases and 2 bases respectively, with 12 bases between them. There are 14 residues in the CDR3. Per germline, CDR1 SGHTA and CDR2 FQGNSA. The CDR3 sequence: CASSSDRQAYEQYF. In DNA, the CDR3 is TGTGCCAGCAGCTCCGATCGACAGGCCTACGAGCAGTACTTC. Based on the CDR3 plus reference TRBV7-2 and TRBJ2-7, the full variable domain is GAGVSQSPSNKVTEKGKDVELRCDPISGHTALYWYRQSLGQGLEFLIYFQGNSAPDKSGLPSDRFSAERTGGSVSTLTIQRTQQEDSAVYLCASSSDRQAYEQYFGPGTRLTVT.

CDR3 sequence reads: CASSLRKGAGGSYNEQFF. CDR3 bases: TGTGCCAGCAGCTTGAGAAAAGGAGCGGGAGGGTCCTACAATGAGCAGTTCTTC. V usage is TRBV5-4 and J usage is TRBJ2-1, with TRBD2 matching over 10 bases. V dropped 1 base and J dropped 1; count of bases not matched to a gene: 8. The CDR3 loop spans 18 amino acids. CDR1 SGHNT and CDR2 YYREEE come from the germline V gene (reference sequence).

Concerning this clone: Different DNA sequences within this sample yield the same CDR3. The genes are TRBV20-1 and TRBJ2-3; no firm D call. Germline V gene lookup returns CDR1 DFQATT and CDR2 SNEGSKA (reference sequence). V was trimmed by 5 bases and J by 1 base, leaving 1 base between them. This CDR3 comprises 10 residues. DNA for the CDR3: TGCAGTGCTCGCACAGATACGCAGTATTTT. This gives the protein CSARTDTQYF.

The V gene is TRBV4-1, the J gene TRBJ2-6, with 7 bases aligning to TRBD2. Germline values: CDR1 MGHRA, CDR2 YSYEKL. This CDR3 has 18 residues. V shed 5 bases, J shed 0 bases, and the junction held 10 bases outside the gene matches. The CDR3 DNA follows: TGCGCCAGCAGCACCCCGCGGGGGTCGATCTCTGGGGCCAACGTCCTGACTTTC. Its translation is CASSTPRGSISGANVLTF.

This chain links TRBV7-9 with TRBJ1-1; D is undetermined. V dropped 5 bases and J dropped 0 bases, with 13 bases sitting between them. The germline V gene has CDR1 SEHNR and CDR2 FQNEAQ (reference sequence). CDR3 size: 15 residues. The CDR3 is CASSPGGGLNTEAFF. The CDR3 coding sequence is TGTGCCAGCAGCCCTGGCGGAGGACTGAACACTGAAGCTTTCTTT.

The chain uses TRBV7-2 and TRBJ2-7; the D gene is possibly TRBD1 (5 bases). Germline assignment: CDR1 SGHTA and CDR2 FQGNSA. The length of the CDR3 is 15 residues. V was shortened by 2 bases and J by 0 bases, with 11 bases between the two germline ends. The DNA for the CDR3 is TGTGCCAGCAGCTTAAGAAGGGGAAGCTCCTACGAGCAGTACTTC. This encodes CASSLRRGSSYEQYF.

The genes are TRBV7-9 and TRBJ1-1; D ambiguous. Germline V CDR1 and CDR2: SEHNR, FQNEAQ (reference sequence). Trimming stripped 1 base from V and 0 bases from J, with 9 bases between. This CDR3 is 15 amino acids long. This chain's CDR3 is CASSLGETMNTEAFF. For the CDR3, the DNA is TGTGCCAGCAGCTTAGGGGAGACGATGAACACTGAAGCTTTCTTT.

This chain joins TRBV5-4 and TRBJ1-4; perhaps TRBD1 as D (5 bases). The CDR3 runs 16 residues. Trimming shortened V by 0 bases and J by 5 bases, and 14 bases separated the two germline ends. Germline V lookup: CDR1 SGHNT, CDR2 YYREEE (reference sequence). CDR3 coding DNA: TGTGCCAGCAGCTTGGGTGGGGCAGGCGGAAATGAAAAACTGTTTTTT. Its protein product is CASSLGGAGGNEKLFF.

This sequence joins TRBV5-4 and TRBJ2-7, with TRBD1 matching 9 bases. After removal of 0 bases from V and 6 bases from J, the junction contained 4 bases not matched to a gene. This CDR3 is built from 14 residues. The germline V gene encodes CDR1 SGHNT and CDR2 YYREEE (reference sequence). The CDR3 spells CASSLGGTGIEQYF. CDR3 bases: TGTGCCAGCAGCTTGGGTGGGACAGGGATCGAGCAGTACTTC.